One sample yielded the 3 T cell receptor beta chains listed below, sequenced in a study of blood T cell repertoires in COVID-19. Assay: immunoSEQ multiplex PCR; the TCRdb copy retains only in-frame clones and omits some. The sample includes under 150,000 clones, about 83% of them seen just once. Sequencing input: peripheral blood. The receptors come from a woman between 40 and 50 years old with acute or convalescent COVID-19.

The V gene is TRBV5-4, the J gene TRBJ1-1; no clear D. V gave up 2 bases and J gave up 0 bases, with 5 bases separating them. Germline-derived CDR1 and CDR2 are SGHNT and YYREEE (reference sequence). The CDR3 is 13 residues long. The CDR3 DNA sequence: TGTGCCAGCAGCTTTCAGGTGAACACTGAAGCTTTCTTT. Residues: CASSFQVNTEAFF.

This rearrangement joins TRBV5-1 to TRBJ2-2, with 9 nucleotides matching TRBD1. The CDR3 runs to 14 residues. V dropped 4 bases and J dropped 7; count of bases not matched to a gene: 5. Germline CDR1 SGHRS, CDR2 YFSETQ. CDR3 in amino acids: CASSPDRGDGELFF. For the CDR3, the DNA is TGCGCCAGCAGCCCGGACAGGGGTGACGGGGAGCTGTTTTTT. Full variable domain (remainder filled in from reference TRBV5-1 and TRBJ2-2): KAGVTQTPRYLIKTRGQQVTLSCSPISGHRSVSWYQQTPGQGLQFLFEYFSETQRNKGNFPGRFSGRQFSNSRSEMNVSTLELGDSALYLCASSPDRGDGELFFGEGSRLTVL.

The chain uses TRBV25-1 and TRBJ1-2; TRBD1 might be the D (6 bases). The CDR3 length is 13 residues. Germline V gene lookup returns CDR1 MGHDK and CDR2 SYGVNS. V lost 6 bases to trimming and J lost 5 bases, with 13 bases between them. CDR3 DNA sequence: TGTGCCAGCAGACAGGGAATTAGTTATGGCTACACCTTC. Translating it yields CASRQGISYGYTF.